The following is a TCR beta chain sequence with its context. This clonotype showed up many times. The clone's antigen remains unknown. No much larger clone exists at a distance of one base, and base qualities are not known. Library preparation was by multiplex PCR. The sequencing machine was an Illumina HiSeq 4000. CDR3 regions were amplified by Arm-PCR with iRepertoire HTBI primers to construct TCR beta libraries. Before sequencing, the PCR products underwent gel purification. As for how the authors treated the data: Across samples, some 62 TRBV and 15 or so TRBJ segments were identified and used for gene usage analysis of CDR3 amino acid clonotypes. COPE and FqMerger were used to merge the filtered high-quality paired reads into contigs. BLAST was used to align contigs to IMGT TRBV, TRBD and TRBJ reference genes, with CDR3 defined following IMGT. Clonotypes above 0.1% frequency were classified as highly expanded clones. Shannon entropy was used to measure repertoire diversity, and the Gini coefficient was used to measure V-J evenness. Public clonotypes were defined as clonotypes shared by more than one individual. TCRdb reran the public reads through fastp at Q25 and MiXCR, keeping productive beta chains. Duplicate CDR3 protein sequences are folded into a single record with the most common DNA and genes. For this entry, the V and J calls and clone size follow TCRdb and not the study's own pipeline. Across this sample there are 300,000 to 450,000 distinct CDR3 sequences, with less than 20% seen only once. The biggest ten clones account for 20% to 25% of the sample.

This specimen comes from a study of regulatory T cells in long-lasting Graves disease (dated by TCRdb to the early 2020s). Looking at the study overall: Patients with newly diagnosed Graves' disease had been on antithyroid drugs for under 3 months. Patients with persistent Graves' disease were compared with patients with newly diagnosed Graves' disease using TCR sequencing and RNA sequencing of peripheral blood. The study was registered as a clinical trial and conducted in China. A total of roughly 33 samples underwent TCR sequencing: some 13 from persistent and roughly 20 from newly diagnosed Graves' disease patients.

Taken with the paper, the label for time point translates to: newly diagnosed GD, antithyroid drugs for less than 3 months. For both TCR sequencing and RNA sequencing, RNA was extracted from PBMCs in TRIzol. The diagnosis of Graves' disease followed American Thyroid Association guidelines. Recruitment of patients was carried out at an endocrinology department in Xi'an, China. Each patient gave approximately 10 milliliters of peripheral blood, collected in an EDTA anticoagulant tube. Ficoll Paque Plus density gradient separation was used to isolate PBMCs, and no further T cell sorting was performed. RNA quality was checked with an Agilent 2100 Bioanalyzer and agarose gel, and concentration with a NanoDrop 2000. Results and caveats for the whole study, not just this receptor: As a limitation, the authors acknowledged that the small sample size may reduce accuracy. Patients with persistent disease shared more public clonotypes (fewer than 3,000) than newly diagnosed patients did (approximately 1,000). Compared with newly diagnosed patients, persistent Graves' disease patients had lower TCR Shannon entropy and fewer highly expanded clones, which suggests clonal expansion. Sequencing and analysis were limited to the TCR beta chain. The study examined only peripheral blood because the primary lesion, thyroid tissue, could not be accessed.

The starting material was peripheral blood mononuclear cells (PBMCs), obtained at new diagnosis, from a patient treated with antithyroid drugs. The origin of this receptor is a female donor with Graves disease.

The CDR3 protein: CAISVVGTQETQYF. The nucleotide sequence reads TGTGCCATCAGTGTCGTAGGCACCCAAGAGACCCAGTACTTC. The chain is assembled from TRBV10-3 and TRBJ2-5, with the D gene call left open. Based on the germline V gene, the CDR1 and CDR2 sequences are ENHRY and SYGVKD. The junction shows trimming of 4 bases on V and 1 base on J, plus 10 bases between the germline ends. CDR3 length: 14 amino acids, cysteine to phenylalanine. The only DNA kept is the CDR3, 42 bases in frame from the first base.